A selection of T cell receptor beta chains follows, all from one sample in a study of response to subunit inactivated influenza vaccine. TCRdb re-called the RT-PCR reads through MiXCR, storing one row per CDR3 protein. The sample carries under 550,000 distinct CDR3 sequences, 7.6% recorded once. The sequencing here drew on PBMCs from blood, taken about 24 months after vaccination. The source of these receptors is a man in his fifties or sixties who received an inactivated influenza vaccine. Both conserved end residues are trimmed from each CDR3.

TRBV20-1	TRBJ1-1	SARHRGQGRTEAF
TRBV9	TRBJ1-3	ASSVGGYSGNTIY
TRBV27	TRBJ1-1	ASSLRPANTEAF
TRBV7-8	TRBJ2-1	ASSLQGLGLAGTYEQF
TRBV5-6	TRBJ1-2	ASSLGHGGYT
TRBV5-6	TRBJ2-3	ASRLGGGARTDTQY
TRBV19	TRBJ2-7	ASSIRRGYEQY
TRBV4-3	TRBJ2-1	ASSQETGQGYNEQF
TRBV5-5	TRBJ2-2	ASSLTGKAGELF
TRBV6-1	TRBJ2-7	ASKMDRSYEQY
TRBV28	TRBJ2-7	ASSLPGQGSREQY
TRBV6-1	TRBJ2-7	ASRLMRAGSLTYEQY
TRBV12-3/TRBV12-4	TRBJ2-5	ASSLDSRETQY
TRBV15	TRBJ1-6	ATSNEGNNSPLH
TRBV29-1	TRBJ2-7	SATDPAYEQY
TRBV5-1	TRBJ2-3	ASSLALSGTDTQY
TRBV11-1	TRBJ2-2	ASSLLVRTGELF
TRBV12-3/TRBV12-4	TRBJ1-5	ASSPIQGGNQPQH
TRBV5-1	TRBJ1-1	ASSDSMNTEAF
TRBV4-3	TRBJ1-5	ASSQDWKRGGQPQH
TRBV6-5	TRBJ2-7	ASSYGSGGHTGSYEQY
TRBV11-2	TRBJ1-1	ASSLDPAVEAF
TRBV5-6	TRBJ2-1	ASSSMDSSYNEQF
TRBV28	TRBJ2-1	ASSSLMGRGLESYNEQF
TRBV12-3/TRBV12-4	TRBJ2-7	ASSPAKEQY
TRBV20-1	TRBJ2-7	SVQRETREQY
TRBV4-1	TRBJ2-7	ASSQGRTAPYEQY
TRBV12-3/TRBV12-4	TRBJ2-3	TCSFFPSGRRDRTDTQY
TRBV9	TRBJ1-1	ASSVEKIGQPGF
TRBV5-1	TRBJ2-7	ASSLGGSGRAVDEQY
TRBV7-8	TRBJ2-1	ASSTVGVSYNEQF
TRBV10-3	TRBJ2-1	AIRDTGTSYEQF
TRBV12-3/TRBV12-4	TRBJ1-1	ASSFKRYTEAF
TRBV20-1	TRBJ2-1	SARDRLAPHNEQF
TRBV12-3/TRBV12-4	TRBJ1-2	ASAIHGTGYGYT
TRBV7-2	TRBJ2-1	ASSLASGGYTSYNEQF
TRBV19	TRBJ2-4	ASSIDHAQANIQY
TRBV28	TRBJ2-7	ASSQPYEQY
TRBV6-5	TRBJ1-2	ASSFQGDNYGYT
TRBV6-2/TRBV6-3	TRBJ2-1	ATIAGVTYNEQF
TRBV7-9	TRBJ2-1	ASSLSDQGNEQF
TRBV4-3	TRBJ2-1	ASSLSGGFSLANEQF
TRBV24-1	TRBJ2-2	ATSDFSSLF
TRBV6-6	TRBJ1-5	ASSYSTSLPQH
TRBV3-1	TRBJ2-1	ASSQGSGLVLFNEQF